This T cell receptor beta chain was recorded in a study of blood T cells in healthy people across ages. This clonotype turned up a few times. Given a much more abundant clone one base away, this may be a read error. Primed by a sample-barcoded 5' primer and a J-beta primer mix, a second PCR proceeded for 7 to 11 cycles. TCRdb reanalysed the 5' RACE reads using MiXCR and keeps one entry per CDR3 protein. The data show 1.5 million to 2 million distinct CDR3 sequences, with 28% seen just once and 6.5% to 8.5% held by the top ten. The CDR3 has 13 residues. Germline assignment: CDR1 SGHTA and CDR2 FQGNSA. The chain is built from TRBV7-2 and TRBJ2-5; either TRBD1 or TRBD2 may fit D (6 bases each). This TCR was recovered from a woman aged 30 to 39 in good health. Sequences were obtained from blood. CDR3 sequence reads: CASSGGPQEAQYF. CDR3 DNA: TGTGCCAGCAGCGGGGGGCCCCAAGAGGCCCAGTACTTC.